This is a list of T cell receptor beta chains from one sample in a study of blood T cell repertoires in COVID-19. Only in-frame clones appear in the TCRdb table, and some are missing; sequencing was by immunoSEQ multiplex PCR. The table has hundreds of thousands of clones, more than 80% seen once. The specimen was peripheral blood. The receptor set was obtained from a woman under 40 with active or convalescent COVID-19. Each CDR3 is given with its conserved first and last residue. The D gene is left open where the match is weak. Clone size is stated in some rows and not others, as once, few, many or a class when expanded.

D gene: .
J gene: TRBJ1-1
clone size: .
V gene: TRBV5-6
CDR3 protein: CASSWDRDTKAFF
CDR3 DNA: TGTGCCAGCAGCTGGGACCGGGACACTAAAGCTTTCTTT

D gene: .
J gene: TRBJ1-1
clone size: .
V gene: TRBV5-1
CDR3 protein: CASSLDRVTEAFF
CDR3 DNA: TGCGCCAGCAGCTTGGACAGGGTTACTGAAGCTTTCTTT

D gene: TRBD2
J gene: TRBJ2-1
clone size: .
V gene: TRBV9
CDR3 protein: CASSVATSGGSSYNEQFF
CDR3 DNA: TGTGCCAGCAGCGTAGCGACTAGCGGGGGGAGCTCCTACAATGAGCAGTTCTTC

D gene: TRBD1
J gene: TRBJ1-3
clone size: .
V gene: TRBV4-2
CDR3 protein: CASSQDEGTGPGNTIYF
CDR3 DNA: TGTGCCAGCAGCCAAGATGAGGGGACAGGGCCAGGAAACACCATATATTTT

D gene: .
J gene: TRBJ1-1
clone size: many
V gene: TRBV20-1
CDR3 protein: CSASRTENTEAFF
CDR3 DNA: TGCAGTGCTAGTCGAACAGAGAACACTGAAGCTTTCTTT

D gene: .
J gene: TRBJ1-1
clone size: .
V gene: TRBV6-5
CDR3 protein: CASIEREMNTEAFF
CDR3 DNA: TGTGCCAGCATCGAGAGGGAGATGAACACTGAAGCTTTCTTT

D gene: .
J gene: TRBJ1-2
clone size: .
V gene: TRBV27
CDR3 protein: CASSLFPAGIDGYTF
CDR3 DNA: TGTGCCAGCAGTTTATTCCCAGCGGGGATCGATGGCTACACCTTC

D gene: .
J gene: TRBJ2-5
clone size: .
V gene: TRBV11-2
CDR3 protein: CASSLEGGTQYF
CDR3 DNA: TGTGCCAGCAGCTTAGAAGGGGGGACCCAGTACTTC

D gene: TRBD2
J gene: TRBJ2-7
clone size: .
V gene: TRBV6-6
CDR3 protein: CASRRGSREFYEQYF
CDR3 DNA: TGTGCCAGCAGGCGGGGGAGCAGGGAATTCTACGAGCAGTACTTC

D gene: TRBD2
J gene: TRBJ2-7
clone size: .
V gene: TRBV3-1/TRBV3-2
CDR3 protein: CASSQDISGRPYEQYF
CDR3 DNA: TGTGCCAGCAGCCAAGATATCAGCGGGAGACCCTACGAGCAGTACTTC

D gene: .
J gene: TRBJ1-2
clone size: .
V gene: TRBV7-9
CDR3 protein: CASSASPQIDTF
CDR3 DNA: TGTGCCAGCAGCGCTAGTCCCCAGATAGACACCTTC

D gene: TRBD2
J gene: TRBJ2-5
clone size: once
V gene: TRBV29-1
CDR3 protein: CSVLPVGGGLVAETQYF
CDR3 DNA: TGCAGCGTTTTACCTGTGGGGGGGGGACTAGTTGCTGAGACCCAGTACTTC

D gene: TRBD2
J gene: TRBJ2-5
clone size: .
V gene: TRBV6-5
CDR3 protein: CASSSGGLETQYF
CDR3 DNA: TGTGCCAGCAGTAGCGGGGGTTTAGAGACCCAGTACTTC

D gene: .
J gene: TRBJ1-1
clone size: .
V gene: TRBV6-5
CDR3 protein: CASSYSIQGRNTEAFF
CDR3 DNA: TGTGCCAGCAGTTACTCTATCCAGGGCCGAAACACTGAAGCTTTCTTT

D gene: TRBD1
J gene: TRBJ2-3
clone size: .
V gene: TRBV2
CDR3 protein: CASKDRVPDTQYF
CDR3 DNA: TGTGCCAGTAAGGACAGGGTCCCAGATACGCAGTATTTT

D gene: .
J gene: TRBJ1-2
clone size: once
V gene: TRBV9
CDR3 protein: CASSVAETYGYTF
CDR3 DNA: TGTGCCAGCAGCGTAGCCGAGACTTATGGCTACACCTTC

D gene: TRBD1
J gene: TRBJ1-6
clone size: .
V gene: TRBV7-9
CDR3 protein: CASSPTGNNSPLHF
CDR3 DNA: TGTGCCAGCAGCCCGACAGGGAACAATTCACCCCTCCACTTT

D gene: .
J gene: TRBJ1-2
clone size: .
V gene: TRBV11-2
CDR3 protein: CASSLAVPSDGYTF
CDR3 DNA: TGTGCCAGCAGCTTAGCGGTCCCATCCGATGGCTACACCTTC

D gene: .
J gene: TRBJ1-2
clone size: .
V gene: TRBV18
CDR3 protein: CASSLTGQDLGYTF
CDR3 DNA: TGTGCCAGCTCACTCACAGGGCAGGATCTTGGCTACACCTTC

D gene: TRBD1
J gene: TRBJ1-3
clone size: once
V gene: TRBV18
CDR3 protein: CASSSSGTGSGNTIYF
CDR3 DNA: TGTGCCAGCTCATCTTCCGGGACAGGGTCTGGAAACACCATATATTTT

D gene: .
J gene: TRBJ1-3
clone size: .
V gene: TRBV7-6
CDR3 protein: CASSSQTGRSGNTIYF
CDR3 DNA: TGTGCCAGCAGCTCACAAACAGGGAGATCTGGAAACACCATATATTTT

D gene: .
J gene: TRBJ1-3
clone size: few
V gene: TRBV5-4
CDR3 protein: CASSFDRGNTIYF
CDR3 DNA: TGTGCCAGCAGCTTTGACAGGGGAAACACCATATATTTT

D gene: .
J gene: TRBJ1-5
clone size: .
V gene: TRBV30
CDR3 protein: CAWSPGLNNQPQHF
CDR3 DNA: TGTGCCTGGAGTCCCGGACTGAATAATCAGCCCCAGCATTTT

D gene: TRBD2
J gene: TRBJ2-7
clone size: .
V gene: TRBV18
CDR3 protein: CASSPGLAGIYEQYF
CDR3 DNA: TGTGCCAGCTCACCGGGACTAGCGGGGATATACGAGCAGTACTTC

D gene: .
J gene: TRBJ2-3
clone size: .
V gene: TRBV18
CDR3 protein: CASSPPGLAPDTQYF
CDR3 DNA: TGTGCCAGCTCACCACCTGGCCTAGCCCCAGATACGCAGTATTTT

D gene: .
J gene: TRBJ1-1
clone size: .
V gene: TRBV5-1
CDR3 protein: CASSLEAQRTTSEAFF
CDR3 DNA: TGCGCCAGCAGCTTGGAGGCACAGCGGACGACCTCTGAAGCTTTCTTT

D gene: TRBD1
J gene: TRBJ2-7
clone size: .
V gene: TRBV19
CDR3 protein: CASSIGDRVHEQYF
CDR3 DNA: TGTGCCAGTAGTATAGGGGACAGGGTACACGAGCAGTACTTC

D gene: TRBD1
J gene: TRBJ2-7
clone size: .
V gene: TRBV12-5
CDR3 protein: CASGPGQGAYEQYF
CDR3 DNA: TGTGCTAGTGGCCCGGGACAGGGGGCTTACGAGCAGTACTTC

D gene: .
J gene: TRBJ1-2
clone size: .
V gene: TRBV6-2/TRBV6-3
CDR3 protein: CASSYSGQLHTF
CDR3 DNA: TGTGCCAGCAGTTACTCTGGACAGCTACACACCTTC

D gene: TRBD2
J gene: TRBJ2-7
clone size: .
V gene: TRBV10-1
CDR3 protein: CASSERLAPHEQYF
CDR3 DNA: TGCGCCAGCAGTGAGCGACTAGCTCCCCACGAGCAGTACTTC

D gene: .
J gene: TRBJ1-2
clone size: .
V gene: TRBV19
CDR3 protein: CASNLGDANYGYTF
CDR3 DNA: TGTGCCAGTAACCTAGGGGATGCTAACTATGGCTACACCTTC

D gene: .
J gene: TRBJ1-6
clone size: once
V gene: TRBV6-4
CDR3 protein: CASKSEPPNSPLHF
CDR3 DNA: TGTGCCAGCAAGAGCGAACCCCCAAATTCACCCCTCCACTTT

D gene: TRBD1
J gene: TRBJ1-3
clone size: .
V gene: TRBV5-1
CDR3 protein: CASSFQGAGGNTIYF
CDR3 DNA: TGCGCCAGCAGCTTCCAGGGGGCAGGGGGAAACACCATATATTTT

D gene: .
J gene: TRBJ2-5
clone size: .
V gene: TRBV6-5
CDR3 protein: CASSYRLGGETQYF
CDR3 DNA: TGTGCCAGCAGTTACCGACTAGGTGGGGAGACCCAGTACTTC

D gene: .
J gene: TRBJ1-5
clone size: .
V gene: TRBV9
CDR3 protein: CASSVVSGQPQHF
CDR3 DNA: TGTGCCAGCAGCGTAGTATCAGGTCAGCCCCAGCATTTT

D gene: .
J gene: TRBJ1-1
clone size: few
V gene: TRBV4-1
CDR3 protein: CASSQVTIGGGWNTEAFF
CDR3 DNA: TGCGCCAGCAGCCAAGTGACGATCGGTGGGGGCTGGAACACTGAAGCTTTCTTT

D gene: .
J gene: TRBJ1-1
clone size: .
V gene: TRBV10-3
CDR3 protein: CAISEGGLSTEAFF
CDR3 DNA: TGTGCCATCAGTGAGGGAGGTTTGTCCACTGAAGCTTTCTTT

D gene: .
J gene: TRBJ1-1
clone size: few
V gene: TRBV7-2
CDR3 protein: CASSFGQIERAFF
CDR3 DNA: TGTGCCAGCAGCTTCGGACAGATCGAGAGGGCTTTCTTT

D gene: .
J gene: TRBJ1-4
clone size: once
V gene: TRBV6-5
CDR3 protein: CASSYSRVNEKLFF
CDR3 DNA: TGTGCCAGCAGTTACTCGAGAGTGAATGAAAAACTGTTTTTT

D gene: TRBD1
J gene: TRBJ1-6
clone size: .
V gene: TRBV6-5
CDR3 protein: CASSYSGTGNSPLHF
CDR3 DNA: TGTGCCAGCAGTTACTCGGGGACAGGGAATTCACCCCTCCACTTT

D gene: TRBD1
J gene: TRBJ1-1
clone size: once
V gene: TRBV4-1
CDR3 protein: CASSLGAGTGGYTEAFF
CDR3 DNA: TGCGCCAGCAGCCTAGGAGCCGGGACAGGGGGGTACACTGAAGCTTTCTTT

D gene: .
J gene: TRBJ2-5
clone size: once
V gene: TRBV4-1
CDR3 protein: CASSPEKLVILETQYF
CDR3 DNA: TGCGCCAGCAGCCCTGAAAAACTAGTAATCCTAGAGACCCAGTACTTC

D gene: TRBD1
J gene: TRBJ1-6
clone size: .
V gene: TRBV7-9
CDR3 protein: CASSPRGGGSPLHF
CDR3 DNA: TGTGCCAGCAGCCCGCGAGGGGGCGGGTCACCCCTCCACTTT

D gene: TRBD1
J gene: TRBJ1-5
clone size: .
V gene: TRBV19
CDR3 protein: CASSIGQGVGQPQHF
CDR3 DNA: TGTGCCAGTAGTATAGGACAGGGGGTAGGTCAGCCCCAGCATTTT

D gene: TRBD1
J gene: TRBJ2-7
clone size: .
V gene: TRBV10-1
CDR3 protein: CASSTGTGRDEQYF
CDR3 DNA: TGCGCCAGCAGTACCGGGACAGGGAGAGACGAGCAGTACTTC

D gene: TRBD1
J gene: TRBJ1-4
clone size: .
V gene: TRBV6-6
CDR3 protein: CASSYSPTGVNEKLFF
CDR3 DNA: TGTGCCAGCAGTTACTCCCCGACAGGGGTTAATGAAAAACTGTTTTTT

D gene: .
J gene: TRBJ1-1
clone size: .
V gene: TRBV3-1/TRBV3-2
CDR3 protein: CASSYAATNYGEAFF
CDR3 DNA: TGTGCCAGCAGCTATGCAGCGACGAACTACGGTGAAGCTTTCTTT

D gene: .
J gene: TRBJ1-5
clone size: .
V gene: TRBV4-1
CDR3 protein: CASSQEVSGSAQHF
CDR3 DNA: TGCGCCAGCAGCCAAGAGGTCTCAGGGTCAGCCCAGCATTTT

D gene: .
J gene: TRBJ1-2
clone size: .
V gene: TRBV6-5
CDR3 protein: CASSYAGRNYGYTF
CDR3 DNA: TGTGCCAGCAGTTACGCCGGGAGAAACTATGGCTACACCTTC

D gene: .
J gene: TRBJ1-1
clone size: .
V gene: TRBV27
CDR3 protein: CASSLYPGQTNTEAFF
CDR3 DNA: TGTGCCAGCAGTTTATACCCGGGACAAACGAACACTGAAGCTTTCTTT

D gene: .
J gene: TRBJ1-1
clone size: .
V gene: TRBV25-1
CDR3 protein: CASSFGNTEAFF
CDR3 DNA: TGTGCCAGCAGTTTCGGTAACACTGAAGCTTTCTTT

D gene: TRBD1
J gene: TRBJ2-3
clone size: once
V gene: TRBV29-1
CDR3 protein: CSVPGQVTDTQYF
CDR3 DNA: TGCAGCGTACCGGGACAGGTCACAGATACGCAGTATTTT

D gene: TRBD2
J gene: TRBJ2-7
clone size: .
V gene: TRBV29-1
CDR3 protein: CSVKLAGGYEQYF
CDR3 DNA: TGCAGCGTGAAACTAGCGGGAGGATACGAGCAGTACTTC

D gene: .
J gene: TRBJ1-1
clone size: .
V gene: TRBV6-5
CDR3 protein: CASSQDFNMNTEAFF
CDR3 DNA: TGTGCCAGCAGTCAGGACTTTAACATGAACACTGAAGCTTTCTTT

D gene: .
J gene: TRBJ1-2
clone size: few
V gene: TRBV4-1
CDR3 protein: CASSQEGAYGYTF
CDR3 DNA: TGCGCCAGCAGCCAAGAGGGCGCCTATGGCTACACCTTC

D gene: .
J gene: TRBJ1-4
clone size: .
V gene: TRBV5-1
CDR3 protein: CASSLSREKMRKLFF
CDR3 DNA: TGCGCCAGCAGCTTGTCCAGGGAAAAAATGCGAAAACTGTTTTTT

D gene: .
J gene: TRBJ1-1
clone size: .
V gene: TRBV5-4
CDR3 protein: CASSERAGEAFF
CDR3 DNA: TGTGCCAGCAGCGAGAGGGCAGGTGAAGCTTTCTTT

D gene: .
J gene: TRBJ1-1
clone size: .
V gene: TRBV6-5
CDR3 protein: CASSYSGRQNTEAFF
CDR3 DNA: TGTGCCAGCAGTTACTCGGGCAGGCAGAACACTGAAGCTTTCTTT